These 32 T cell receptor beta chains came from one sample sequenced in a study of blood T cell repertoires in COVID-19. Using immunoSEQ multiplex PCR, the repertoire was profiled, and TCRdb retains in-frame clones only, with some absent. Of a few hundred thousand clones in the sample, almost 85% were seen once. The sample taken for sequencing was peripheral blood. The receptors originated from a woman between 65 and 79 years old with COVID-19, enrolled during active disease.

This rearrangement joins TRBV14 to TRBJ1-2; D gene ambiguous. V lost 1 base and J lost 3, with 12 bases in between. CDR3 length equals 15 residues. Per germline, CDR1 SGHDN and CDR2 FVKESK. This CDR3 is CASSQGSRSYYGYTF. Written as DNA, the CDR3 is TGTGCCAGCAGCCAAGGATCCAGGTCTTACTATGGCTACACCTTC.

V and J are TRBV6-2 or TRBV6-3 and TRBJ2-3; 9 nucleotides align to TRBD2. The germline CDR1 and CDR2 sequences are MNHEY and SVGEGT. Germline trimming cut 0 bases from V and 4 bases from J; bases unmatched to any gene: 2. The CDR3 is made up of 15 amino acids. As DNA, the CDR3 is TGTGCCAGCAGTTACTCTCGCGGGAGGGCAGATACGCAGTATTTT. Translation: CASSYSRGRADTQYF.

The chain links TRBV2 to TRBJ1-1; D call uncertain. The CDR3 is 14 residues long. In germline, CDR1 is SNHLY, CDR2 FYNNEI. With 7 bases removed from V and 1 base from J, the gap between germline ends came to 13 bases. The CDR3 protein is CASTGGLSNTEAFF. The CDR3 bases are TGTGCCAGCACGGGAGGACTGTCGAACACTGAAGCTTTCTTT.

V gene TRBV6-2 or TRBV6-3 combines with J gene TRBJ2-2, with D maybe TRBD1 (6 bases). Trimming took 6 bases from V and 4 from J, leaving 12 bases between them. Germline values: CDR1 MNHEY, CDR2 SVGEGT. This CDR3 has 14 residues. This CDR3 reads CASSRGQSTGELFF. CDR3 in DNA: TGTGCCAGCAGCCGAGGACAGAGCACCGGGGAGCTGTTTTTT.

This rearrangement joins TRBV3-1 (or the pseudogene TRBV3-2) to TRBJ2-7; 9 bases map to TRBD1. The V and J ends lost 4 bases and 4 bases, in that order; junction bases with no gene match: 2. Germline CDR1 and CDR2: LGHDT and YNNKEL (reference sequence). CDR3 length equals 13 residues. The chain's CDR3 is CASSRDREYEQYF. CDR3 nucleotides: TGTGCCAGCAGCCGGGACAGGGAGTACGAGCAGTACTTC.

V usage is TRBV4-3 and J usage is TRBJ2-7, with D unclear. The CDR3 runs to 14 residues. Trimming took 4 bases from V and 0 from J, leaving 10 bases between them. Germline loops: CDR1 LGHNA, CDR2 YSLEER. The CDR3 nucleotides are TGCGCCAGCAGCCCGGAGCGCCACTCCTACGAGCAGTACTTC. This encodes CASSPERHSYEQYF.

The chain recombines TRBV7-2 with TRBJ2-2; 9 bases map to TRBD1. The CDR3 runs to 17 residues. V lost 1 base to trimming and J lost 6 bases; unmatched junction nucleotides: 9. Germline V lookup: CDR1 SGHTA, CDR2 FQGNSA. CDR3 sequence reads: CASSLVGGQGYAGELFF. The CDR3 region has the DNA TGTGCCAGCAGCTTAGTAGGGGGACAGGGATACGCCGGGGAGCTGTTTTTT. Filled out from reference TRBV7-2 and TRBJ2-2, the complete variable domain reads GAGVSQSPSNKVTEKGKDVELRCDPISGHTALYWYRQSLGQGLEFLIYFQGNSAPDKSGLPSDRFSAERTGGSVSTLTIQRTQQEDSAVYLCASSLVGGQGYAGELFFGEGSRLTVL.

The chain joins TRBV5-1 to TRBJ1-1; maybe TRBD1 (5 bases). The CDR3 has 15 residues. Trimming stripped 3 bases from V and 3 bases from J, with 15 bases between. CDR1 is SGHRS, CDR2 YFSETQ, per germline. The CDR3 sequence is CASSWRLRGDTEAFF. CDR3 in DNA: TGCGCCAGCAGCTGGCGACTGCGGGGGGACACTGAAGCTTTCTTT.

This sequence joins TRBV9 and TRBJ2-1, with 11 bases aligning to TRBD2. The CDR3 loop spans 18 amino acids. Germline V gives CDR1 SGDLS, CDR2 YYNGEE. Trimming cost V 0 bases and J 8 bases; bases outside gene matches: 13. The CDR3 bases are TGTGCCAGCAGCGTAGGGTTTAGCGGGAGGGCCTTGGTAGATGAGCAGTTCTTC. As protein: CASSVGFSGRALVDEQFF.

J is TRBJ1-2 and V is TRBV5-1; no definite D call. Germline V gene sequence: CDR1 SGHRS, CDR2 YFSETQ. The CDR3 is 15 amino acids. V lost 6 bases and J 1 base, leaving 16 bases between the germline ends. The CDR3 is CASTPDRGVNYGYTF. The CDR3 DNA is TGCGCCAGCACCCCAGACCGCGGGGTTAACTATGGCTACACCTTC.

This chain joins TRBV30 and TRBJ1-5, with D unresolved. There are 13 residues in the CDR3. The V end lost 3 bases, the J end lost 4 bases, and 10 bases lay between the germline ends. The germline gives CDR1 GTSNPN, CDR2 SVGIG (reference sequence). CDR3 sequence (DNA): TGTGCCTGGAGAGCGAACCCGAATCAGCCCCAGCATTTT. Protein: CAWRANPNQPQHF.

CDR3 sequence reads: CASSMGLGRDYGYTF. The CDR3 nucleotides read TGTGCCAGTAGTATGGGGCTGGGGAGGGACTATGGCTACACCTTC. The chain has TRBV19 and TRBJ1-2; D might be TRBD1 (5 bases). The V gene's germline CDR1 is LNHDA and CDR2 SQIVND (reference sequence). The length of the CDR3 is 15 residues. Trimming took 3 bases from V and 3 from J, leaving 14 bases between them.

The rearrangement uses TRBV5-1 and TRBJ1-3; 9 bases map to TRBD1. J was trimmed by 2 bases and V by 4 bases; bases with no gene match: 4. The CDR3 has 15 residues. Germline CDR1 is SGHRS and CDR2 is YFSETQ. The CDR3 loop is CASSIQGAPGNTIYF. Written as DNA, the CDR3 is TGCGCCAGCAGCATACAGGGGGCGCCTGGAAACACCATATATTTT.

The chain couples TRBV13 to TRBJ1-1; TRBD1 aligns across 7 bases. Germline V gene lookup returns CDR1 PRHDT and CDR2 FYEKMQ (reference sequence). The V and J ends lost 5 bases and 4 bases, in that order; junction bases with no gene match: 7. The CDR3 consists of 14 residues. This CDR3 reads CASSTRSGGTEAFF. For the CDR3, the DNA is TGTGCCAGCAGCACCCGGTCAGGGGGCACTGAAGCTTTCTTT.

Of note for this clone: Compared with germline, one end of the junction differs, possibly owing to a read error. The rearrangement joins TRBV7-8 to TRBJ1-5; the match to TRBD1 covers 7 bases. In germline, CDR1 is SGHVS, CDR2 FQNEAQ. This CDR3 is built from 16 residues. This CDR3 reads CASSLWAGQAHQPQHF. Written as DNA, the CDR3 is TGTGCCAGCAGCTTATGGGCCGGACAGGCGCATCAGCCCCAACATTTT.

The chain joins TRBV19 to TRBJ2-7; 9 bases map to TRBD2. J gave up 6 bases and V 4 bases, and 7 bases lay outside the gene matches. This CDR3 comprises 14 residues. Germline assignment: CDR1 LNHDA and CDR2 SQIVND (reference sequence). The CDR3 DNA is TGTGCCAGTAGTACTTTAGCGGGAGTATCCGAGCAGTACTTC. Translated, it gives CASSTLAGVSEQYF. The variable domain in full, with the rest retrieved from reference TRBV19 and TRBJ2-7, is DGGITQSPKYLFRKEGQNVTLSCEQNLNHDAMYWYRQDPGQGLRLIYYSQIVNDFQKGDIAEGYSVSREKKESFPLTVTSAQKNPTAFYLCASSTLAGVSEQYFGPGTRLTVT.

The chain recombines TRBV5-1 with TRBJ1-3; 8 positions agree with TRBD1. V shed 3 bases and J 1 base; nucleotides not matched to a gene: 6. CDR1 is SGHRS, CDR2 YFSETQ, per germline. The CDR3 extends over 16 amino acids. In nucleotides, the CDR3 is TGCGCCAGCAGCTCTAAGACAGGGGATTCTGGAAACACCATATATTTT. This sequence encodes CASSSKTGDSGNTIYF.

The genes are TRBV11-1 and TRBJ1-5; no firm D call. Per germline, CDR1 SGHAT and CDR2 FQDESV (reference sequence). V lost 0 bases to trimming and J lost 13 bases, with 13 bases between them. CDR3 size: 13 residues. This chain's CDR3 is CASSLASGGTQHF. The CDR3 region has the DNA TGTGCCAGCAGCTTAGCGAGCGGAGGTACTCAGCATTTT.

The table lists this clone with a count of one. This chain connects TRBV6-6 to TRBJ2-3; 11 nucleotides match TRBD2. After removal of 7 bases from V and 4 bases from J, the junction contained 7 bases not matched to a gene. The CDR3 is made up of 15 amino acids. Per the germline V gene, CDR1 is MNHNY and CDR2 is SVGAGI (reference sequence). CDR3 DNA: TGTGCCAGCACCCATAGCGGGAGGGCCTCAGATACGCAGTATTTT. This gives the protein CASTHSGRASDTQYF.

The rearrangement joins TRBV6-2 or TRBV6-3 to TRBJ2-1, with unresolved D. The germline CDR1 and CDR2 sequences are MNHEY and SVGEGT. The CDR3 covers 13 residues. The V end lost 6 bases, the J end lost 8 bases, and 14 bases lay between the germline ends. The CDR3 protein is CASSPMSAHEQFF. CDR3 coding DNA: TGTGCCAGCAGCCCGATGAGTGCGCATGAGCAGTTCTTC.

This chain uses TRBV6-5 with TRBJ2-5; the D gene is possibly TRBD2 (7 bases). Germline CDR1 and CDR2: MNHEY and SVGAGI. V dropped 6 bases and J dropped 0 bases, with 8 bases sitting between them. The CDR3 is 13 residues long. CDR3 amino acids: CASRGGDQETQYF. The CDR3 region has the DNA TGTGCCAGCAGAGGGGGGGACCAAGAGACCCAGTACTTC.

This CDR3 is CASSPLQGAGTEAFF. DNA for the CDR3: TGTGCCAGCTCACCATTACAGGGGGCTGGCACTGAAGCTTTCTTT. The chain has TRBV18 and TRBJ1-1; 9 bases match TRBD1. The junction had 5 bases not matched to a gene; V was cut back by 2 bases and J by 4 bases. Looked up from germline, CDR1 is KGHSH and CDR2 is LQKENI. This CDR3 comprises 15 residues.

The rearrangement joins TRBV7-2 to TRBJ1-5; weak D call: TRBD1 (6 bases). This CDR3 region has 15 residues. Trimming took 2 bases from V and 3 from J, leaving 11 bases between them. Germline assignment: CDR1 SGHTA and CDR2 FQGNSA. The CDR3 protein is CASSLSQGSNQPQHF. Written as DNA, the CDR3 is TGTGCCAGCAGCTTATCACAGGGTTCCAATCAGCCCCAGCATTTT.

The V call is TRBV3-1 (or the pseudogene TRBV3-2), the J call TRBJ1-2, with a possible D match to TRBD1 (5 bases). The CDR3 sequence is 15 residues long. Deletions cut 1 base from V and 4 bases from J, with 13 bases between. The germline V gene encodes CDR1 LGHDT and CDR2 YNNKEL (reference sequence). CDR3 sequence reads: CASSQGTRGSYGYTF. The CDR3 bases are TGTGCCAGCAGCCAAGGTACTCGGGGGAGCTATGGCTACACCTTC.

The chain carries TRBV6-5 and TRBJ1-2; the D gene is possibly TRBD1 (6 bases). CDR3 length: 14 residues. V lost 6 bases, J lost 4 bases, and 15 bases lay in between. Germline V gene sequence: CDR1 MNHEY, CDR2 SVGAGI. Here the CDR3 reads CASRIRTGIYGYTF. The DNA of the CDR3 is TGTGCCAGCAGAATTAGAACAGGGATCTATGGCTACACCTTC.

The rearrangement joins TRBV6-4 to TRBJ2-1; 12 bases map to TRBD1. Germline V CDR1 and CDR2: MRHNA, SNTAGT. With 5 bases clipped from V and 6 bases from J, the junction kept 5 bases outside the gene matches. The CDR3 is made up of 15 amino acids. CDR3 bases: TGTGCCAGCAGTCCGGGACAGGGGGCTCCCAATGAGCAGTTCTTC. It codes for CASSPGQGAPNEQFF.

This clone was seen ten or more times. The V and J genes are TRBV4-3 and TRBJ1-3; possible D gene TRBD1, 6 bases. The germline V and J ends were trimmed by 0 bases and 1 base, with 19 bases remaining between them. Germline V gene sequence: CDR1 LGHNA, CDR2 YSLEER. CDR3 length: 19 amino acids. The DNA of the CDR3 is TGCGCCAGCAGCCAAGAGAGGGTGGGGGCGTTGGGATCTGGAAACACCATATATTTT. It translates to CASSQERVGALGSGNTIYF.

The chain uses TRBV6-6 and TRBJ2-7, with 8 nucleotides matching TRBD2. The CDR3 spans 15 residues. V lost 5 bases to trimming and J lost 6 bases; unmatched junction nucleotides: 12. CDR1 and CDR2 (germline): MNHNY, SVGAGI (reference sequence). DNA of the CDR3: TGTGCCAGCAGTCGGACCGGGACTAGTATTCGCGAGCAGTACTTC. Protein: CASSRTGTSIREQYF.

The CDR3 protein is CASSPLGNTIYF. CDR3 bases: TGTGCCAGTAGCCCACTAGGAAACACCATATATTTT. The chain is built from TRBV19 and TRBJ1-3, with D unclear. Germline V CDR1 and CDR2: LNHDA, SQIVND (reference sequence). V was clipped by 6 bases and J by 4 bases, with 7 bases between them. The CDR3 loop spans 12 amino acids.

The CDR3 region has the DNA TGTGCCTGGACTAGCGGGAGATACACCGGGGAGCTGTTTTTT. Its translation is CAWTSGRYTGELFF. The chain joins TRBV30 to TRBJ2-2; 10 bases are a match to TRBD2. There are 14 residues in the CDR3. Per the germline V gene, CDR1 is GTSNPN and CDR2 is SVGIG (reference sequence). The V and J ends lost 4 bases and 3 bases, in that order; junction bases with no gene match: 2.

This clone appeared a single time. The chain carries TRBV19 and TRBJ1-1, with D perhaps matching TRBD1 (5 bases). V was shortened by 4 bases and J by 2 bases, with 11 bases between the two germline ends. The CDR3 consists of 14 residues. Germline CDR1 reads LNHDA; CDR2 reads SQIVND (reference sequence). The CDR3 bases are TGTGCCAGTAGTAAGAAGACAGTTAACACTGAAGCTTTCTTT. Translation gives CASSKKTVNTEAFF.

The CDR3 reads CASSYMGLETDTQYF. The DNA for the CDR3 is TGTGCCAGCAGTTACATGGGACTAGAAACAGATACGCAGTATTTT. V gene TRBV6-2 or TRBV6-3 combines with J gene TRBJ2-3; TRBD2 agrees at 8 bases. Germline CDR1 MNHEY, CDR2 SVGEGT. This CDR3 is 15 amino acids long. V shed 2 bases, J shed 3 bases, and the junction held 4 bases outside the gene matches.